Sequencing of this TCR beta chain was carried out in a study of T-cell reconstitution after alpha-beta-depleted transplantation in children. The TCRbeta library was prepared with unique molecular identifiers. TCRdb re-analysed the PCR reads in MiXCR, keeping a single row per CDR3 protein. The top ten clones hold roughly 27% of a sample with around 440,000 distinct CDR3 sequences, about 16% of them seen once. Regarding this clonotype: Its antigen is unidentified.

CDR3 length: 15 residues. CDR1 is MDHEN, CDR2 SYDVKM, per germline. V dropped 5 bases and J dropped 6 bases, with 17 bases sitting between them. Overall study results and limits: The study traced high day-60 TCRbeta diversity in some patients to surviving recipient T cells and thymic progenitors.

This chain connects TRBV28 to TRBJ2-1; D is undetermined. The TCR comes from a boy in the first two years of life who had a stem cell transplant for Wiskott-Aldrich syndrome, so the T cells may come from the graft donor. Sequenced here: PBMCs, mostly from graft donor cells, sampled 360 days after TCRalphabeta/CD19-depleted stem cell transplant. CDR3 residues: CASSPMTELVNEQFF. The CDR3 coding sequence is TGTGCCAGCAGTCCGATGACTGAACTTGTCAATGAGCAGTTCTTC.